The 3 T cell receptor beta chains listed next were all sequenced from one sample in a study of T-cell memory formation after mild COVID-19. TCRdb used MiXCR to reprocess the 5' RACE reads, holding one entry per CDR3 protein. This table holds about 150,000 distinct CDR3 sequences, approximately 21% found once. The specimen was PBMCs or a T cell subset sorted from them (not recorded which). The receptors here all came from an adult woman who had mild COVID-19 (a few samples of this study predate the infection). Cell type and time point are not known.

This clonotype occurred a few times. The chain is built from TRBV28 and TRBJ2-2; weak D call: TRBD2 (6 bases). The CDR3 runs 16 residues. Germline CDR1 and CDR2: MDHEN and SYDVKM. V lost 5 bases to trimming and J lost 5 bases, with 18 bases between them. This chain's CDR3 is CASSPGGSGITGELFF. DNA of the CDR3: TGTGCCAGCAGTCCCGGTGGTAGCGGAATTACCGGGGAGCTGTTTTTT. The variable domain in full, with the rest retrieved from reference TRBV28 and TRBJ2-2, is DVKVTQSSRYLVKRTGEKVFLECVQDMDHENMFWYRQDPGLGLRLIYFSYDVKMKEKGDIPEGYSVSREKKERFSLILESASTNQTSMYLCASSPGGSGITGELFFGEGSRLTVL.

This chain joins TRBV5-6 and TRBJ2-7; D unclear. The ends were cut back, 1 base at V and 6 bases at J, with 14 bases in the middle. The CDR3 consists of 14 residues. CDR1 SGHDT and CDR2 YYEEEE come from the germline V gene. CDR3 amino acids: CASSLTGSIGEQYF. CDR3 in DNA: TGTGCCAGCAGCTTGACCGGGTCGATTGGCGAGCAGTACTTC. Looking up the rest from reference TRBV5-6 and TRBJ2-7 gives the full variable domain: DAGVTQSPTHLIKTRGQQVTLRCSPKSGHDTVSWYQQALGQGPQFIFQYYEEEERQRGNFPDRFSGHQFPNYSSELNVNALLLGDSALYLCASSLTGSIGEQYFGPGTRLTVT.

CDR3 region: CASSGGTSGTYNEQFF. CDR3 sequence (DNA): TGCGCCAGCAGCGGGGGGACTAGCGGGACCTACAATGAGCAGTTCTTC. The chain has TRBV5-1 and TRBJ2-1; 13 bases line up with TRBD2. CDR1 and CDR2 from the germline V gene are SGHRS and YFSETQ. V was clipped by 4 bases and J by 2 bases; unmatched bases: 3. This CDR3 is 16 amino acids long.